This T cell receptor (beta chain) was sequenced during a study of blood T cell repertoires in COVID-19. The trim removed 1 base at V and 3 bases at J, leaving 8 bases unmatched. The CDR3 consists of 16 residues. Germline CDR1 reads SNHLY; CDR2 reads FYNNEI. Here immunoSEQ multiplex PCR was the method, and the copy in TCRdb shows in-frame clones only, minus some. The sample contains about 320,000 clones, 70% to 90% of which appear only once. The specimen was PBMCs or T cells enriched from blood (not recorded which). The TCR originated in a woman aged 18-29 years who had recovered from COVID-19. V is TRBV2 and J is TRBJ2-5, with 7 bases that match TRBD2. The CDR3 sequence: CASSEDRFGTKETQYF. The CDR3 nucleotides read TGTGCCAGCAGTGAAGACCGCTTCGGGACTAAAGAGACCCAGTACTTC. Full variable domain (remainder filled in from reference TRBV2 and TRBJ2-5): EPEVTQTPSHQVTQMGQEVILRCVPISNHLYFYWYRQILGQKVEFLVSFYNNEISEKSEIFDDQFSVERPDGSNFTLKIRSTKLEDSAMYFCASSEDRFGTKETQYFGPGTRLLVL.